This T cell receptor beta chain originates from a study of blood T cell repertoires in COVID-19. As originally analysed: Estimation of nucleated cell counts was performed using reference gene primer amplification. The assay was immunoSEQ multiplex PCR, and TCRdb's table has in-frame clones only and misses some. The DNA gave D and trimming, while V, J and clone size come from that table. The table shows tens of thousands of clones, with more than 75% occurring only once. Only a few counts were recorded for this clone. Source material: peripheral blood. The receptor comes from a human donor in a cohort sampled during active COVID-19.

CDR3 DNA: TGTGCCAGCAGCTTGTTCGGAGGGGCTGGGGCCAACGTCCTGACTTTC. Translated: CASSLFGGAGANVLTF. The genes are TRBV5-4 and TRBJ2-6; maybe TRBD2 (6 bases). This CDR3 is 16 amino acids long. Germline V gene lookup returns CDR1 SGHNT and CDR2 YYREEE (reference sequence). V lost 1 base to trimming and J lost 2 bases, with 10 bases between them.